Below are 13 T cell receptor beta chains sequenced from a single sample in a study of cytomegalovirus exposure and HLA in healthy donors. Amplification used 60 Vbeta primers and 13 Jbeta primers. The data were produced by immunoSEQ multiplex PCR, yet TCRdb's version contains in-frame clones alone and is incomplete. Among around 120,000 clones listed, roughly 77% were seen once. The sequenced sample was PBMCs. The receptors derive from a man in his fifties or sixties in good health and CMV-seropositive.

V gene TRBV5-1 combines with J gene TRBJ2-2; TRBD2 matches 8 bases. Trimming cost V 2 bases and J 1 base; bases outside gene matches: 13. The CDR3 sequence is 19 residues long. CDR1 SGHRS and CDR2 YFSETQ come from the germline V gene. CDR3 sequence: CASSFGWVELAENTGELFF. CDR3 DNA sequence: TGCGCCAGCAGCTTCGGTTGGGTAGAACTAGCGGAGAACACCGGGGAGCTGTTTTTT.

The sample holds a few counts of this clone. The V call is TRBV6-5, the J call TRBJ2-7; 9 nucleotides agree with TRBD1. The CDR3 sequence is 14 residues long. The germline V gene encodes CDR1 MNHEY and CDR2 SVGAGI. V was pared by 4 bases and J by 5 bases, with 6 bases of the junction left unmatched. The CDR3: CASSSGTGLHEQYF. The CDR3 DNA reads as TGTGCCAGCAGTTCCGGGACAGGGCTCCACGAGCAGTACTTC.

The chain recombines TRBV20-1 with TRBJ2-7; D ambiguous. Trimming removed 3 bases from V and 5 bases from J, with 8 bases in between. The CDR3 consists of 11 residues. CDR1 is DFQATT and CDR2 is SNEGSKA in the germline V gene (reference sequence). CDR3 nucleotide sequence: TGCAGTGCTAGCCCCCTCCACGAGCAGTACTTC. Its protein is CSASPLHEQYF.

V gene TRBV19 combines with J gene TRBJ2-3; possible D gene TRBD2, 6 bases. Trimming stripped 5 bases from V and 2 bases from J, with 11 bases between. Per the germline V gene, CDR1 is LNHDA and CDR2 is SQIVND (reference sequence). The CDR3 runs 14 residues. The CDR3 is CASSWGLNTDTQYF. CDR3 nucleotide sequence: TGTGCCAGTAGTTGGGGACTTAACACAGATACGCAGTATTTT.

CDR3 sequence (DNA): TGTGCCAGCAGCTCAACTAGCGGGAGTATCCCTCCCTACGAGCAGTACTTC. Protein product: CASSSTSGSIPPYEQYF. The chain has TRBV11-2 and TRBJ2-7; TRBD2 aligns across 11 bases. This CDR3 contains 17 residues. J lost 2 bases, V lost 4 bases, and 10 bases had no gene match. Germline V gene sequence: CDR1 SGHAT, CDR2 FQNNGV.

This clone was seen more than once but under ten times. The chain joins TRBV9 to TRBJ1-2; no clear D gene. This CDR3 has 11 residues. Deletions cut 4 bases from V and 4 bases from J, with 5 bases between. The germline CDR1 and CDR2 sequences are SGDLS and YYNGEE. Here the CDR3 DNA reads TGTGCCAGCAGCTCCAGCTATGGCTACACCTTC. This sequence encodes CASSSSYGYTF.

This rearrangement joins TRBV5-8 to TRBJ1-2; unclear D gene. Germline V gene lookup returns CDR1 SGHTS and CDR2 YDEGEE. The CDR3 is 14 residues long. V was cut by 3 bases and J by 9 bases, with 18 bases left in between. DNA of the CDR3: TGTGCCAGCAGCTCCGGGGATCGGGTTGTACGCTACACCTTC. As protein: CASSSGDRVVRYTF. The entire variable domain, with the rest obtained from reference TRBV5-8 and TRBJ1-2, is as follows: EAGVTQSPTHLIKTRGQQATLRCSPISGHTSVYWYQQALGLGLQFLLWYDEGEERNRGNFPPRFSGRQFPNYSSELNVNALELEDSALYLCASSSGDRVVRYTFGSGTRLTVV.

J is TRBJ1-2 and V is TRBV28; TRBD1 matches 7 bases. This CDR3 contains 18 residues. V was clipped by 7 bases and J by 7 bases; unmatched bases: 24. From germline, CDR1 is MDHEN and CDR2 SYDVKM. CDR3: CASKTRAGGKGIGGGYTF. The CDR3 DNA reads TGTGCCAGCAAAACCCGGGCAGGGGGTAAAGGCATCGGAGGTGGCTACACCTTC.

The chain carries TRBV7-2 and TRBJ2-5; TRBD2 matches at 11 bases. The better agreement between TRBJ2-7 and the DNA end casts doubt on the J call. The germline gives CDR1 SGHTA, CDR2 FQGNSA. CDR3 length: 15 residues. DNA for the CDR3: TGTGCCAGCAGCGTCATTAGCGGGAGGGCCTTCGAGCAGTACTTC. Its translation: CASSVISGRAFEQYF.

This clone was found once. The CDR3 bases are TGTGCCAGCAGCCCGGGGACTAACTACGAGCAGTACTTC. Residues: CASSPGTNYEQYF. This sequence joins TRBV5-6 and TRBJ2-7; 7 bases agree with TRBD2. The CDR3 runs 13 residues. V was clipped by 4 bases and J by 3 bases; unmatched bases: 4. CDR1 and CDR2 from the germline V gene are SGHDT and YYEEEE.

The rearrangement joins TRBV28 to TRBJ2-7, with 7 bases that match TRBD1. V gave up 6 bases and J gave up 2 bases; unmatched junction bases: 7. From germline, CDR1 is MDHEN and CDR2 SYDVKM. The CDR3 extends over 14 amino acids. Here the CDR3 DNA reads TGTGCCAGCAGCCGACAGGGCGCGACCTACGAGCAGTACTTC. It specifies CASSRQGATYEQYF.

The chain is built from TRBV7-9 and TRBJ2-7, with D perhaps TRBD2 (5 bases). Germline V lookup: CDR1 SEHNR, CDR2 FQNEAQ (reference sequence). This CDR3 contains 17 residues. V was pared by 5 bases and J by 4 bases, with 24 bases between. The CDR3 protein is CASSPKWDPARGYEQYF. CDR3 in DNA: TGTGCCAGCAGCCCAAAATGGGATCCCGCAAGAGGGTACGAGCAGTACTTC.

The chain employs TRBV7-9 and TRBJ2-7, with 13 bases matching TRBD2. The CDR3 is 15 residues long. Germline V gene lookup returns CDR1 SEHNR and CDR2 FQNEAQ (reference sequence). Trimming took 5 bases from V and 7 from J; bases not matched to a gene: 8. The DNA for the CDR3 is TGTGCCAGCAGCCCAGGACTAGCGGGAGAGCGAGAGCAGTACTTC. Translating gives CASSPGLAGEREQYF.